The 10 T cell receptor beta chains in this list originate from one sample, sequenced in a study of T cell changes during pregnancy in multiple sclerosis. Sequencing was performed with immunoSEQ multiplex PCR; in TCRdb, only in-frame clones are kept and a portion is missing. The sample has 50,000 or so clones, 75% to 95% seen once; the top ten hold about 0.49%. The sample consisted of CD4+ T cells from peripheral blood mononuclear cells, taken after pregnancy. These receptors came from a female donor in good health, enrolled as a control in a pregnancy study.

The genes are TRBV6-6 and TRBJ2-7, with D perhaps matching TRBD2 (6 bases). The germline V gene has CDR1 MNHNY and CDR2 SVGAGI (reference sequence). CDR3 length: 13 residues. V was pared by 6 bases and J by 6 bases, with 15 bases between. CDR3 protein: CASSQNVGSEQYF. CDR3 bases: TGTGCCAGCAGCCAAAATGTCGGGAGCGAGCAGTACTTC.

The genes are TRBV18 and TRBJ1-2; TRBD1 aligns across 7 bases. V gave up 3 bases and J gave up 2 bases; unmatched junction bases: 15. The CDR3 covers 18 residues. Germline assignment: CDR1 KGHSH and CDR2 LQKENI. CDR3 in amino acids: CASSPTNSRDSKNYGYTF. The CDR3 nucleotides read TGTGCCAGCTCACCGACGAATTCCCGGGACAGCAAAAACTATGGCTACACCTTC. The whole variable domain, remainder taken from reference TRBV18 and TRBJ1-2, is NAGVMQNPRHLVRRRGQEARLRCSPMKGHSHVYWYRQLPEEGLKFMVYLQKENIIDESGMPKERFSAEFPKEGPSILRIQQVVRGDSAAYFCASSPTNSRDSKNYGYTFGSGTRLTVV.

The chain recombines TRBV5-5 with TRBJ2-5, with D unresolved. CDR3 length: 11 amino acids. CDR1 is SGHKS, CDR2 YYEKEE, per germline (reference sequence). Trimming removed 3 bases from V and 2 bases from J, with 2 bases in between. The CDR3 DNA reads as TGTGCCAGCAGCTCGCAAGAGACCCAGTACTTC. It yields the protein CASSSQETQYF.

The CDR3 coding sequence is TGTGCTAGTGGTTTGGCAACCGGGACTAGCGGAGCAGATACGCAGTATTTT. As protein: CASGLATGTSGADTQYF. The rearrangement links TRBV12-5 to TRBJ2-3, with TRBD2 identical over 11 bases. This CDR3 is built from 17 residues. The V and J ends lost 1 base and 4 bases, in that order; junction bases with no gene match: 7. CDR1 is LGHNT, CDR2 FRNRAP, per germline.

This chain links TRBV11-2 with TRBJ1-1; D is undetermined. Germline-derived CDR1 and CDR2 are SGHAT and FQNNGV. The CDR3 extends over 14 amino acids. The ends were cut back, 3 bases at V and 4 bases at J, with 12 bases in the middle. CDR3 protein: CASSLGSGSTEAFF. The CDR3, as DNA: TGTGCCAGCAGCTTGGGGAGCGGAAGCACTGAAGCTTTCTTT.

The chain has TRBV5-8 and TRBJ2-1, with 7 bases that match TRBD1. Looked up from germline, CDR1 is SGHTS and CDR2 is YDEGEE. The V segment lost 5 bases and the J segment 5 bases; nucleotides outside the gene matches: 13. The CDR3 has 16 amino acids. For the CDR3, the DNA is TGTGCCAGCAGTGGCTTTCCGGCAGGGGGACACAATGAGCAGTTCTTC. Translation: CASSGFPAGGHNEQFF.

J is TRBJ2-4 and V is TRBV7-8; possible D gene TRBD2, 6 bases. The CDR3 spans 15 residues. Germline assignment: CDR1 SGHVS and CDR2 FQNEAQ. Trimming left V 0 bases short and J 2 bases short, with 8 bases between. The DNA for the CDR3 is TGTGCCAGCAGCTTAGCCGGCGGGACCAAAAACATTCAGTACTTC. It yields the protein CASSLAGGTKNIQYF.

V and J are TRBV7-9 and TRBJ1-1; tentatively, D is TRBD1 (5 bases). Germline V lookup: CDR1 SEHNR, CDR2 FQNEAQ (reference sequence). The CDR3 is made up of 15 amino acids. The V and J ends lost 1 base and 0 bases respectively, with 9 bases between them. CDR3 bases: TGTGCCAGCAGCTTAGGGGGGGGGATGAACACTGAAGCTTTCTTT. Protein: CASSLGGGMNTEAFF. Looking up the rest from reference TRBV7-9 and TRBJ1-1 gives the full variable domain: DTGVSQNPRHKITKRGQNVTFRCDPISEHNRLYWYRQTLGQGPEFLTYFQNEAQLEKSRLLSDRFSAERPKGSFSTLEIQRTEQGDSAMYLCASSLGGGMNTEAFFGQGTRLTVV.

The table lists this clone with a few counts. V and J are TRBV19 and TRBJ1-1, with a tentative D call TRBD1 (5 bases). This CDR3 spans 14 amino acids. V was clipped by 7 bases and J by 6 bases, with 18 bases between them. Germline assignment: CDR1 LNHDA and CDR2 SQIVND (reference sequence). CDR3 DNA: TGTGCCAGTAATCTTCGGGGGGTGGTCCCTGAAGCTTTCTTT. This encodes CASNLRGVVPEAFF.

The chain recombines TRBV10-3 with TRBJ2-5, with 7 bases lining up with TRBD2. The J call may not be correct, given that the DNA end is closer to TRBJ2-7. CDR3 length: 16 residues. The germline CDR1 and CDR2 sequences are ENHRY and SYGVKD. CDR3 DNA: TGTGCCGCCAAGACTAGCCAACTAAACAAAACCTACGAGCAGTACTTC. Translated: CAAKTSQLNKTYEQYF.